These T cell receptor beta chains were read from a single sample in a study of shared clonotypes between healthy human individuals. Data came from immunoSEQ multiplex PCR; TCRdb stores just in-frame clones and leaves some out. The repertoire holds about 2.4 million clones, with approximately 94% as singletons. The specimen sequenced was naive CD4+ T cells sorted from blood. The receptors derive from a man between 18 and 29 years old in good health. The CDR3 runs from the conserved cysteine through the conserved F or W. D genes are given only for firm matches. Some rows mark clone size as missing; the rest say once, few, many or name a class of expanded clone.

J: TRBJ2-2
V: TRBV6-5
D: TRBD2
size: NA
DNA: TGTGCCACCTACGGCGGGGGGGGCACCGGGGAGCTGTTTTTT
CDR3: CATYGGGGTGELFF

J: TRBJ2-7
V: TRBV7-2
D: NA
size: once
DNA: TGTGCCAGCAGCTCTGGGACACTAGGGATCTACGAGCAGTACTTC
CDR3: CASSSGTLGIYEQYF

J: TRBJ2-3
V: TRBV30
D: TRBD2
size: NA
DNA: TGTGCCTGGAGTATTGGGACTAGCGGGGGGGCATCAGATACGCAGTATTTT
CDR3: CAWSIGTSGGASDTQYF

J: TRBJ2-3
V: TRBV6-6
D: NA
size: NA
DNA: TGTGCCAGCAGCCAACAGGGGGGGAGAACAGATACGCAGTATTTT
CDR3: CASSQQGGRTDTQYF

J: TRBJ1-2
V: TRBV30
D: NA
size: NA
DNA: TGTGCCTGGAGTGCCATTGCAAGGGCCAGAGGCTACACCTTC
CDR3: CAWSAIARARGYTF

J: TRBJ2-5
V: TRBV10-3
D: TRBD1
size: NA
DNA: TGTGCCATCAGAGGGACAGGGACGAGGGAGACCCAGTACTTC
CDR3: CAIRGTGTRETQYF

J: TRBJ2-5
V: TRBV7-2
D: NA
size: NA
DNA: TGTGCCAGCAGCCATTACCAAGAGACCCAGTACTTC
CDR3: CASSHYQETQYF

J: TRBJ2-1
V: TRBV2
D: TRBD2
size: NA
DNA: TGTGCCAGCAGATCCTTAGGACTAGCACTAGGTGAGCAGTTCTTC
CDR3: CASRSLGLALGEQFF

J: TRBJ2-5
V: TRBV19
D: NA
size: NA
DNA: TGTGCCAGTTCCGGTGGGGGAAGGATCCAGTACTTC
CDR3: CASSGGGRIQYF

J: TRBJ2-2
V: TRBV10-3
D: NA
size: NA
DNA: TGTGCCATCAGGGGGGGCGCCGGGGAGCTGTTTTTT
CDR3: CAIRGGAGELFF

J: TRBJ1-5
V: TRBV7-9
D: TRBD1
size: NA
DNA: TGTGCCAGCAGCAAGGGACAGGGGAAGGCTATGGGCAATCAGCCCCAGCATTTT
CDR3: CASSKGQGKAMGNQPQHF

J: TRBJ2-5
V: TRBV5-1
D: NA
size: NA
DNA: TGCGCCAGCAGCTTGGAAAGGACCCAAGAGACCCAGTACTTC
CDR3: CASSLERTQETQYF

J: TRBJ2-1
V: TRBV5-1
D: TRBD2
size: NA
DNA: TGCGCCAGCAGCGCCGGGACTAGCGTCAATGAGCAGTTCTTC
CDR3: CASSAGTSVNEQFF

J: TRBJ2-5
V: TRBV5-1
D: TRBD1
size: NA
DNA: TGCGCCAGCAGCTGGGACAGGGCAGAGACCCAGTACTTC
CDR3: CASSWDRAETQYF

J: TRBJ1-2
V: TRBV11-2
D: NA
size: NA
DNA: TGTGCCAGCAGCCCTGGACGGATTCCTAACTATGGCTACACCTTC
CDR3: CASSPGRIPNYGYTF

J: TRBJ2-7
V: TRBV4-3
D: TRBD1
size: NA
DNA: TGCGCCAGCAGCCAAGAAGTCGGGACAGGGCTCTACGAGCAGTACTTC
CDR3: CASSQEVGTGLYEQYF

J: TRBJ2-5
V: TRBV4-1
D: NA
size: NA
DNA: TGCGCCAGCAGCCAAGTACCTAGTCGGGAGACCCAGTACTTC
CDR3: CASSQVPSRETQYF